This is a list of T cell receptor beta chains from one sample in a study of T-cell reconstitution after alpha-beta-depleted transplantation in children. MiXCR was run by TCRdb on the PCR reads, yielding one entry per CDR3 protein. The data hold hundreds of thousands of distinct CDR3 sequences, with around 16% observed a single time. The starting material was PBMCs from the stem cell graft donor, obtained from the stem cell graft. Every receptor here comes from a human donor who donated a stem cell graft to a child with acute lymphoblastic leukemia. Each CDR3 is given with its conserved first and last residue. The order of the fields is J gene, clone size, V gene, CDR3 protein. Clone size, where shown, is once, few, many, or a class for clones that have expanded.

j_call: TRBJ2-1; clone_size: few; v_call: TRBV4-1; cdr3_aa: CASSQAALLEQFF
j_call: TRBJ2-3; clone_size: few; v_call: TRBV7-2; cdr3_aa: CASSLVVSGSSHTQYF
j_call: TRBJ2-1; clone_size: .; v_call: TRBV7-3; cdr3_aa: CASSPHGGYNEQFF
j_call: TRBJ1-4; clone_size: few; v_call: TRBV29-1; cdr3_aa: CSVDTGSTNEKLFF
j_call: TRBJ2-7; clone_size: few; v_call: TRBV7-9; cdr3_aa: CASSSYGQEDYEQYF
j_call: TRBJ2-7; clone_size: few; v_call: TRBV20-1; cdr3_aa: CSAGAGASYEQYF
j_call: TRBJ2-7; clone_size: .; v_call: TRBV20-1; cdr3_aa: CSAPGTTYEQYF
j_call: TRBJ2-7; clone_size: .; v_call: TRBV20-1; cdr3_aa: CSARPQGTGSHEQYF
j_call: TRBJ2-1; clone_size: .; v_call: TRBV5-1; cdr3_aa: CASSLGDAQNEQFF
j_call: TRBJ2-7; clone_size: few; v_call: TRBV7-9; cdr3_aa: CASSLEDRAYEQYF
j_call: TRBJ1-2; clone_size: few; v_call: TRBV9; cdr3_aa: CASSPSGSGAYYGYTF
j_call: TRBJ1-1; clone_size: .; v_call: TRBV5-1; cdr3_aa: CASAEGVEAFF
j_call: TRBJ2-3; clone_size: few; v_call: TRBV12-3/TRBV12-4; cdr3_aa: CASSPGSDTQYF
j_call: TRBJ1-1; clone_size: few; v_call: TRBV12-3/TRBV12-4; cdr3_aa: CASSSYFMGTEAFF
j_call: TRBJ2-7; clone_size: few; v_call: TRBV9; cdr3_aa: CASSGTSGPSYEQYF
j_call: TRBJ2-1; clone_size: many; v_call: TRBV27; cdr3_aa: CASSLLGGNEQFF
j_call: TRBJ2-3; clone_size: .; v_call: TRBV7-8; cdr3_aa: CASSLASGTSDTQYF
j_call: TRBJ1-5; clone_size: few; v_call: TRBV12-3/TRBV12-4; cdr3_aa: CASSDRRSDQPQHF